This T cell receptor (beta chain) was recovered during a study of T-cell reconstitution after alpha-beta-depleted transplantation in children. The CDR3 runs 13 residues. Germline loops: CDR1 SEHNR, CDR2 FQNEAQ (reference sequence). With V trimmed by 8 bases and J by 6 bases, 9 bases remained unmatched. Unique molecular identifiers were incorporated when the TCRbeta library was constructed. TCRdb reprocessed the PCR reads with MiXCR, giving one entry per CDR3 protein. The data hold 500,000 to 600,000 distinct CDR3 sequences, with around 18% observed a single time. The sample in question was PBMCs from the stem cell graft donor, obtained from the stem cell graft. This clonotype originated in a human donor who donated a stem cell graft to a child with acute lymphoblastic leukemia. V usage is TRBV7-9 and J usage is TRBJ1-1; 7 bases are a match to TRBD1. DNA for the CDR3: TGTGCCAGCCGAACTCTGGACAGGCCTGAAGCTTTCTTT. Encoded protein: CASRTLDRPEAFF.